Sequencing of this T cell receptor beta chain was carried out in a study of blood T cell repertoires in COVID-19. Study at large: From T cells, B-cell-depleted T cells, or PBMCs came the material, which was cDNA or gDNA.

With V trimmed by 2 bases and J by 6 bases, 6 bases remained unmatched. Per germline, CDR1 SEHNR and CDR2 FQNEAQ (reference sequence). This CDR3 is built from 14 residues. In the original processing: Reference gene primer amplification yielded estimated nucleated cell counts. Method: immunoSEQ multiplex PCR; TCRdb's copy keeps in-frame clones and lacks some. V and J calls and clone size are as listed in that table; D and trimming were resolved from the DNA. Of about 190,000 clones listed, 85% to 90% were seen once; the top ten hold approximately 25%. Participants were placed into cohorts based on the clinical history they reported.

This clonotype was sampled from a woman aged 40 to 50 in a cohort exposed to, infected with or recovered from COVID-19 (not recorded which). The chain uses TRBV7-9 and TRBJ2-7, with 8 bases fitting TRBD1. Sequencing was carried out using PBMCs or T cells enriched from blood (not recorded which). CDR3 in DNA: TGTGCCAGCAGCTTACAGACAGGGGAAGGCGAGCAGTACTTC. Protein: CASSLQTGEGEQYF.